This TCR beta chain stems from a study of T cells in Graves' hyperthyroidism and ophthalmopathy. Whole-study context: Peripheral blood draws took place at initial diagnosis, ahead of any treatment.

About this clonotype: The antigen is unknown.

Overall study results and limits: In simple terms, a model built on 13 V-J features told ophthalmopathy apart from stable hyperthyroidism.

The CDR3 regions of TCR beta were amplified from RNA transcripts. Using the HTBI primer set, a first-round RT-PCR was run on the TCR CDR3. TCRdb reprocessed the multiplex PCR reads via MiXCR and lists one record per CDR3 protein. The table records a few hundred thousand distinct CDR3 sequences, around 16% of them present only once. Any patient presenting with uncontrolled infection, other autoimmune disease, pregnancy or lactation was left out. The V gene lost 6 bases and the J gene lost 5 bases, with 13 bases spanning the gap. This CDR3 has 13 residues. Germline V lookup: CDR1 MNHEY, CDR2 SVGEGT. The chain recombines TRBV6-2 or TRBV6-3 with TRBJ2-5; D is possibly TRBD1 (5 bases). The specimen was blood. The TCR was taken from a woman aged 25 to 39 with Graves' hyperthyroidism. This CDR3 is CASSRRVRETQYF. CDR3 bases: TGTGCCAGCAGCCGCAGGGTCCGGGAGACCCAGTACTTC.